The 11 T cell receptor beta chains below come from one sample, sequenced in a study of cytomegalovirus exposure and HLA in healthy donors. A multiplex PCR was run with 60 Vbeta primers and 13 Jbeta primers. Using immunoSEQ multiplex PCR, the repertoire was profiled, and TCRdb retains in-frame clones only, with some absent. The repertoire holds about 120,000 clones, with about 76% as singletons. The sample was PBMCs. The source is a man in his 60s in good health and CMV-seropositive.

The chain joins TRBV19 to TRBJ2-6; D unclear. The CDR3 loop spans 15 amino acids. V was trimmed by 7 bases and J by 0 bases, leaving 10 bases between them. Germline CDR1 is LNHDA and CDR2 is SQIVND (reference sequence). The CDR3 here is CASMGFHSGANVLTF. For the CDR3, the DNA is TGTGCCAGTATGGGCTTCCACTCTGGGGCCAACGTCCTGACTTTC.

This rearrangement joins TRBV4-2 to TRBJ1-5, with TRBD1 as a possible D gene (6 bases). Trimming cost V 0 bases and J 2 bases, with 8 bases left between them. This CDR3 is 15 amino acids long. CDR1 is LGHNA, CDR2 YNFKEQ, per germline. Written as DNA, the CDR3 is TGTGCCAGCAGCCAAGAGGCAGGGGGCAATCAGCCCCAGCATTTT. It encodes CASSQEAGGNQPQHF.

V is TRBV18 and J is TRBJ1-5; 8 bases align to TRBD1. The CDR3 is 15 residues long. In germline, CDR1 is KGHSH, CDR2 LQKENI. V was pared by 6 bases and J by 1 base, with 5 bases of the junction left unmatched. The CDR3, as DNA: TGTGCCAGCTCGAAGGACAGGGCCAGCAATCAGCCCCAGCATTTT. Its translation: CASSKDRASNQPQHF.

This sequence joins TRBV7-3 and TRBJ1-1; perhaps TRBD1 as D (6 bases). This CDR3 spans 13 amino acids. Trimming took off 4 bases at V and 6 bases at J, with 12 bases between the two ends. Germline-derived CDR1 and CDR2 are SGHTA and FQGTGA. The CDR3 nucleotides are TGTGCCAGCAGCTATACAGGGATGGCTGAAGCTTTCTTT. Encoded protein: CASSYTGMAEAFF.

This chain links TRBV18 with TRBJ1-1, with a possible D match to TRBD1 (5 bases). Germline V gene sequence: CDR1 KGHSH, CDR2 LQKENI. This CDR3 spans 13 amino acids. V lost 2 bases and J 7 bases, leaving 11 bases between the germline ends. CDR3 coding DNA: TGTGCCAGCTCACCAGAGACGGGGGTTGAAGCTTTCTTT. It is translated as CASSPETGVEAFF.

This clone showed up just once. The chain links TRBV19 to TRBJ1-5; 7 bases map to TRBD1. The CDR3 consists of 14 residues. Germline V gene data show CDR1 as LNHDA and CDR2 as SQIVND (reference sequence). J was trimmed by 5 bases and V by 6 bases; bases with no gene match: 7. The DNA for the CDR3 is TGTGCCAGTAGCCCGGGACAGCCTCATCAGCCCCAGCATTTT. Its protein is CASSPGQPHQPQHF.

This chain joins TRBV30 and TRBJ1-2, with 7 bases lining up with TRBD1. The CDR3 length is 12 residues. V gave up 4 bases and J gave up 4 bases; unmatched junction bases: 3. Germline V gives CDR1 GTSNPN, CDR2 SVGIG (reference sequence). The CDR3 coding sequence is TGTGCCTGGACACAGGGGATCTATGGCTACACCTTC. It encodes CAWTQGIYGYTF. The variable domain in full, completed from reference TRBV30 and TRBJ1-2, reads SQTIHQWPATLVQPVGSPLSLECTVEGTSNPNLYWYRQAAGRGLQLLFYSVGIGQISSEVPQNLSASRPQDRQFILSSKKLLLSDSGFYLCAWTQGIYGYTFGSGTRLTVV.

This clone was counted between two and nine times. The rearrangement uses TRBV7-6 and TRBJ2-7; 7 bases are a match to TRBD1. V trimming: 5 bases; J trimming: 7 bases; junction bases outside the gene matches: 8. This CDR3 is 13 amino acids long. Germline CDR1 SGHVS, CDR2 FNYEAQ. In nucleotides, the CDR3 is TGTGCCAGCAGCGTCGTCCCGGGACAGGAGCAGTACTTC. Translation gives CASSVVPGQEQYF.

This clone has just one count. J is TRBJ2-7 and V is TRBV30, with 9 nucleotides matching TRBD1. There are 14 residues in the CDR3. Germline V gives CDR1 GTSNPN, CDR2 SVGIG (reference sequence). V lost 3 bases, J lost 6 bases, and 9 bases stayed unmatched. CDR3 sequence (DNA): TGTGCCTGGAGCTGGACAGGGGCCGCCAGCGAGCAGTACTTC. Protein product: CAWSWTGAASEQYF.

The chain uses TRBV9 and TRBJ2-1; 11 positions agree with TRBD2. This CDR3 has 15 residues. The germline gives CDR1 SGDLS, CDR2 YYNGEE. Trimming removed 4 bases from V and 10 bases from J; junction bases left unmatched: 10. This CDR3 reads CASSLLAGGPGEQFF. CDR3 DNA sequence: TGTGCCAGCAGCTTATTAGCGGGAGGGCCCGGGGAGCAGTTCTTC.

The chain's CDR3 is CATSREGTSGRDEQYF. The CDR3 nucleotides are TGTGCCACCAGCAGAGAAGGGACTAGCGGGAGGGACGAGCAGTACTTC. V and J are TRBV15 and TRBJ2-7, with 16 bases that match TRBD2. CDR1 and CDR2 from the germline V gene are LNHNV and YYDKDF (reference sequence). CDR3 length equals 16 residues. The junction had 1 base not matched to a gene; V was cut back by 0 bases and J by 5 bases.